What follows are 30 T cell receptor beta chains derived from one specimen sequenced in a study of blood T cell repertoires in COVID-19 (TCRdb year 2020). The library was generated by the immunoSEQ multiplex PCR assay. The table comes from immuneACCESS by way of TCRdb, which keeps in-frame sequences with V and J called. Part of the clones is missing from these tables; in studies checked, under half for an unresolved V gene and the rest for unknown reasons. The sample includes 200,000 or so clones, with 80% to 85% observed a single time. The leading ten clones occupy roughly 7% of the sample. Sequenced: PBMCs or T cells enriched from blood (not recorded which). Source of these receptors: a man between 40 and 49 years old who had recovered from COVID-19.

This clone has more than one count but fewer than ten. This chain connects TRBV2 to TRBJ2-5; 10 nucleotides line up with TRBD1. J was trimmed by 5 bases and V by 11 bases; bases with no gene match: 8. The CDR3 is 13 amino acids. Germline assignment: CDR1 SNHLY and CDR2 FYNNEI. The CDR3 is CAGTGTGDETQYF. The CDR3 bases are TGTGCCGGGACCGGGACAGGGGATGAGACCCAGTACTTC. Combining the CDR3 with reference TRBV2 and TRBJ2-5 gives the whole variable domain EPEVTQTPSHQVTQMGQEVILRCVPISNHLYFYWYRQILGQKVEFLVSFYNNEISEKSEIFDDQFSVERPDGSNFTLKIRSTKLEDSAMYFCAGTGTGDETQYFGPGTRLLVL.

This clone occurred a few times. This chain uses TRBV18 with TRBJ1-2, with D unclear. The CDR3 has 15 amino acids. Trimming took off 4 bases at V and 3 bases at J, with 15 bases between the two ends. Germline values: CDR1 KGHSH, CDR2 LQKENI. CDR3 DNA sequence: TGTGCCAGCTCACTTCCCGGACTGACCGACTATGGCTACACCTTC. Translated, it gives CASSLPGLTDYGYTF.

The rearrangement links TRBV19 to TRBJ2-3, with D hard to call. The V and J ends lost 4 bases and 0 bases respectively, with 8 bases between them. The V gene's germline CDR1 is LNHDA and CDR2 SQIVND (reference sequence). The CDR3 runs to 14 residues. The CDR3 region is CASSTRPSTDTQYF. Written as DNA, the CDR3 is TGTGCCAGTAGTACTAGACCTAGCACAGATACGCAGTATTTT.

Ten or more counts support this clone. In DNA, the CDR3 is TGTGCCAGCAGCCCATCGCTCACTTCTAATTCACCCCTCCACTTT. Its translation: CASSPSLTSNSPLHF. The chain combines TRBV7-2 with TRBJ1-6; D uncertain. Trimming cost V 5 bases and J 6 bases, with 14 bases left between them. The germline gives CDR1 SGHTA, CDR2 FQGNSA. The length of the CDR3 is 15 residues.

The rearrangement joins TRBV4-2 to TRBJ2-5; 12 bases line up with TRBD2. This CDR3 is 16 amino acids long. Germline V lookup: CDR1 LGHNA, CDR2 YNFKEQ. The ends lost 3 bases at V and 4 bases at J; junction bases unmatched: 6. The CDR3 loop reads CASSHGLAGLGETQYF. CDR3 nucleotide sequence: TGTGCCAGCAGCCACGGACTAGCGGGGTTAGGAGAGACCCAGTACTTC.

The chain employs TRBV19 and TRBJ1-1, with D possibly TRBD1 on 5 matching bases. Trimming stripped 0 bases from V and 1 base from J, with 9 bases between. There are 15 residues in the CDR3. Germline CDR1 and CDR2: LNHDA and SQIVND (reference sequence). CDR3: CASSIEVGGNTEAFF. CDR3 nucleotides: TGTGCCAGTAGTATAGAGGTGGGGGGGAACACTGAAGCTTTCTTT.

This chain uses TRBV14 with TRBJ1-1; D gene ambiguous. Germline lookup yields CDR1 SGHDN and CDR2 FVKESK. V lost 1 base and J 6 bases, leaving 12 bases between the germline ends. There are 14 residues in the CDR3. CDR3 amino acids: CASSQALGGPEAFF. CDR3 DNA: TGTGCCAGCAGCCAAGCGCTCGGAGGACCTGAAGCTTTCTTT.

This chain joins TRBV4-1 and TRBJ2-7, with 7 bases fitting TRBD1. Per germline, CDR1 MGHRA and CDR2 YSYEKL. The CDR3 spans 17 residues. The V segment lost 0 bases and the J segment 3 bases; nucleotides outside the gene matches: 11. The CDR3 loop is CASSQDWDRGRFYEQYF. The CDR3 nucleotides read TGCGCCAGCAGCCAAGATTGGGACAGAGGTCGGTTCTACGAGCAGTACTTC.

This clone was seen a handful of times. The chain links TRBV2 to TRBJ1-2, with a weak D call TRBD1 (5 bases). Trimming shortened V by 5 bases and J by 8 bases, and 15 bases separated the two germline ends. Germline CDR1 and CDR2: SNHLY and FYNNEI. The CDR3 length is 13 residues. This CDR3 is CASSYDGGEGYTF. For the CDR3, the DNA is TGTGCCAGCAGTTACGACGGGGGGGAGGGCTACACCTTC.

The chain recombines TRBV10-1 with TRBJ2-3; no definite D call. CDR3 length equals 13 residues. Deletions cut 3 bases from V and 2 bases from J, with 6 bases between. The germline V gene has CDR1 WNHNN and CDR2 SYGVQD (reference sequence). In DNA, the CDR3 is TGCGCCAGCAGTGACCAGAACACAGATACGCAGTATTTT. It specifies CASSDQNTDTQYF.

The chain joins TRBV4-2 to TRBJ1-2; D remains unclear. Germline V gene data show CDR1 as LGHNA and CDR2 as YNFKEQ. V lost 0 bases and J 8 bases, leaving 7 bases between the germline ends. CDR3 size: 12 residues. This CDR3 reads CASSQEERGYTF. The CDR3 nucleotides are TGTGCCAGCAGCCAAGAAGAGAGGGGCTACACCTTC.

The chain uses TRBV7-8 and TRBJ1-1, with 7 bases fitting TRBD1. The germline V gene has CDR1 SGHVS and CDR2 FQNEAQ. With V trimmed by 3 bases and J by 8 bases, 15 bases remained unmatched. This CDR3 region has 16 residues. The CDR3 sequence: CASSFSWTIGTEEAFF. The CDR3, as DNA: TGTGCCAGCAGCTTCTCCTGGACTATCGGGACAGAAGAAGCTTTCTTT.

In its sample, this clone was seen once. This chain uses TRBV16 with TRBJ1-4; D ambiguous. CDR1 and CDR2 (germline): KGHSY, FQNENV. The CDR3 contains 14 residues. With 5 bases removed from V and 3 bases from J, the gap between germline ends came to 10 bases. CDR3 residues: CASSREIANEKLFF. The CDR3 DNA reads as TGTGCCAGCAGCAGAGAGATAGCTAATGAAAAACTGTTTTTT.

The rearrangement links TRBV6-5 to TRBJ1-1; TRBD1 is a possible D gene (6 bases). Germline loops: CDR1 MNHEY, CDR2 SVGAGI. The CDR3 covers 13 residues. V dropped 7 bases and J dropped 5 bases, with 14 bases sitting between them. CDR3 coding DNA: TGTGCCAGCATTACAGGGCTGGGGACTGAAGCTTTCTTT. Its protein product is CASITGLGTEAFF.

The rearrangement uses TRBV25-1 and TRBJ1-6, with D perhaps matching TRBD1 (6 bases). V was trimmed by 2 bases and J by 6 bases, leaving 8 bases between them. This CDR3 region has 14 residues. CDR1 is MGHDK and CDR2 is SYGVNS in the germline V gene. This CDR3 is CASSETGFNSPLHF. The CDR3 bases are TGTGCCAGCAGTGAAACAGGGTTTAATTCACCCCTCCACTTT.

The DNA for the CDR3 is TGTGCCAGCTCACCACTCGCAACTACTCAGACCCGATATGAGCAGTTCTTC. This encodes CASSPLATTQTRYEQFF. The chain uses TRBV18 and TRBJ2-1; D unclear. CDR1 KGHSH and CDR2 LQKENI come from the germline V gene. The ends were cut back, 1 base at V and 8 bases at J, with 21 bases in the middle. The CDR3 contains 17 residues.

This chain joins TRBV6-6 and TRBJ1-2; no definite D call. Germline-derived CDR1 and CDR2 are MNHNY and SVGAGI (reference sequence). V gave up 6 bases and J gave up 3 bases, with 5 bases separating them. The CDR3 totals 11 residues. The CDR3 region is CASSLDYGYTF. The CDR3 DNA sequence: TGTGCCAGCAGCCTCGACTATGGCTACACCTTC.

The chain joins TRBV7-9 to TRBJ2-7; D might be TRBD1 (7 bases). The CDR3 runs 15 residues. Germline-derived CDR1 and CDR2 are SEHNR and FQNEAQ (reference sequence). V lost 0 bases, J lost 5 bases, and 14 bases lay in between. The CDR3 DNA follows: TGTGCCAGCAGCTTAGCGGCAGGGGGAGGCCACGAGCAGTACTTC. Translating gives CASSLAAGGGHEQYF.

The V and J genes are TRBV5-1 and TRBJ2-1; D perhaps matches TRBD2 (6 bases). The CDR3 contains 14 residues. Trimming pared 7 bases from V and 3 bases from J, leaving 14 bases between. Germline V gene lookup returns CDR1 SGHRS and CDR2 YFSETQ. The CDR3 sequence: CASGAGLNYNEQFF. CDR3 DNA: TGCGCCAGCGGGGCGGGACTGAACTACAATGAGCAGTTCTTC.

This chain links TRBV19 with TRBJ1-2; 8 positions match TRBD1. V dropped 6 bases and J dropped 8; count of bases not matched to a gene: 11. The CDR3 has 14 amino acids. CDR1 LNHDA and CDR2 SQIVND come from the germline V gene (reference sequence). CDR3 nucleotides: TGTGCCAGTAGCTCAACCGACAGGGGCGGCGGCTACACCTTC. Translation gives CASSSTDRGGGYTF. Together with reference TRBV19 and TRBJ1-2, the CDR3 gives the full variable domain: DGGITQSPKYLFRKEGQNVTLSCEQNLNHDAMYWYRQDPGQGLRLIYYSQIVNDFQKGDIAEGYSVSREKKESFPLTVTSAQKNPTAFYLCASSSTDRGGGYTFGSGTRLTVV.

The chain couples TRBV7-8 to TRBJ1-2; 8 bases align to TRBD1. Germline-derived CDR1 and CDR2 are SGHVS and FQNEAQ. The CDR3 has 14 residues. The V gene end was trimmed by 1 base and the J gene end by 4 bases; junction bases not matched to a gene: 2. In nucleotides, the CDR3 is TGTGCCAGCAGCTTAGTCGGGACAGGCTATGGCTACACCTTC. This translates into CASSLVGTGYGYTF.

The chain recombines TRBV11-2 with TRBJ2-1, with D possibly being TRBD1 (6 bases). V lost 3 bases to trimming and J lost 2 bases, with 17 bases between them. The CDR3 extends over 17 amino acids. Per germline, CDR1 SGHAT and CDR2 FQNNGV. DNA for the CDR3: TGTGCCAGCAGCTTCAGCATCAGGGGCCCGACCTACAATGAGCAGTTCTTC. Its translation is CASSFSIRGPTYNEQFF.

The V gene is TRBV5-6, the J gene TRBJ1-6; 7 positions match TRBD1. The CDR3 sequence is 16 residues long. Germline loops: CDR1 SGHDT, CDR2 YYEEEE. V dropped 0 bases and J dropped 4; count of bases not matched to a gene: 4. The CDR3 here is CASSLGPGGYNSPLHF. The CDR3 bases are TGTGCCAGCAGCTTGGGTCCAGGGGGGTATAATTCACCCCTCCACTTT. The variable domain in full, completed from reference TRBV5-6 and TRBJ1-6, reads DAGVTQSPTHLIKTRGQQVTLRCSPKSGHDTVSWYQQALGQGPQFIFQYYEEEERQRGNFPDRFSGHQFPNYSSELNVNALLLGDSALYLCASSLGPGGYNSPLHFGNGTRLTVT.

The chain couples TRBV14 to TRBJ2-7; TRBD1 is a possible D gene (5 bases). The CDR3 spans 17 residues. The germline gives CDR1 SGHDN, CDR2 FVKESK. Trimming took 0 bases from V and 3 from J, leaving 18 bases between them. The CDR3 DNA reads as TGTGCCAGCAGCCAAGATTGGATCACAGGCCTAATCTACGAGCAGTACTTC. The encoded protein is CASSQDWITGLIYEQYF.

The chain uses TRBV5-1 and TRBJ2-7; 9 bases line up with TRBD1. The V and J ends lost 4 bases and 2 bases, in that order; junction bases with no gene match: 7. Germline CDR1 is SGHRS and CDR2 is YFSETQ. The CDR3 is 15 residues long. As DNA, the CDR3 is TGCGCCAGCAGCCCGGGACAGGGATTTACCTACGAGCAGTACTTC. Translating gives CASSPGQGFTYEQYF.

The CDR3 sequence is CASSPDGAGGRETQYF. In DNA, the CDR3 is TGTGCCAGCAGCCCCGACGGGGCGGGGGGCAGGGAGACCCAGTACTTC. V usage is TRBV13 and J usage is TRBJ2-5; 8 nucleotides line up with TRBD2. Germline V gene lookup returns CDR1 PRHDT and CDR2 FYEKMQ (reference sequence). The V and J ends lost 5 bases and 5 bases, in that order; junction bases with no gene match: 13. This CDR3 comprises 16 residues.

This chain joins TRBV18 and TRBJ2-1, with 7 bases that match TRBD1. Germline-derived CDR1 and CDR2 are KGHSH and LQKENI. CDR3 length: 13 residues. J gave up 5 bases and V 4 bases, and 2 bases lay outside the gene matches. CDR3 residues: CASSQQGDNEQFF. The CDR3, as DNA: TGTGCCAGCTCACAGCAGGGGGACAATGAGCAGTTCTTC.

V and J are TRBV29-1 and TRBJ1-3; possible D gene TRBD1, 5 bases. The ends were cut back, 5 bases at V and 4 bases at J, with 15 bases in the middle. Germline values: CDR1 SQVTM, CDR2 ANQGSEA. This CDR3 region has 14 residues. CDR3 bases: TGCAGCGTTTCCGACAGCGTTCAAGGAAACACCATATATTTT. Its translation is CSVSDSVQGNTIYF.

The gene calls are TRBV20-1 and TRBJ1-2; 7 bases line up with TRBD1. J lost 2 bases, V lost 3 bases, and 6 bases had no gene match. This CDR3 region has 14 residues. Germline CDR1 reads DFQATT; CDR2 reads SNEGSKA (reference sequence). The CDR3 sequence is CSASVGGGNYGYTF. The DNA for the CDR3 is TGCAGTGCTAGTGTTGGAGGGGGCAACTATGGCTACACCTTC.

This clone has just one count. V gene TRBV3-1 (or the pseudogene TRBV3-2) combines with J gene TRBJ1-2; TRBD1 aligns across 9 bases. CDR1 is LGHDT, CDR2 YNNKEL, per germline (reference sequence). V shed 5 bases and J 2 bases; nucleotides not matched to a gene: 3. The CDR3 contains 14 residues. DNA of the CDR3: TGTGCCAGCAGCTCTGGGACAGGGAACTATGGCTACACCTTC. Encoded protein: CASSSGTGNYGYTF.